Below are 12 T cell receptor beta chains sequenced from a single sample in a study of monozygotic twins with inflammatory bowel disease. TCRdb re-called the 5' RACE reads; one entry per CDR3 protein, DNA not given. The sample totals about 99,000 distinct CDR3 sequences. Sequencing used blood. The receptors were gathered from a human donor with ulcerative colitis or Crohn's disease, or a healthy co-twin of an affected twin (not recorded which).

This chain joins TRBV7-2 and TRBJ2-1; without DNA, the TCRdb call of TRBD1 cannot be checked. CDR3 length: 17 amino acids. Germline-derived CDR1 and CDR2 are SGHTA and FQGNSA. The CDR3 sequence is CASSPRQQKSQYNEQFF. Variable domain in full (rest from reference TRBV7-2 and TRBJ2-1): GAGVSQSPSNKVTEKGKDVELRCDPISGHTALYWYRQSLGQGLEFLIYFQGNSAPDKSGLPSDRFSAERTGGSVSTLTIQRTQQEDSAVYLCASSPRQQKSQYNEQFFGPGTRLTVL.

CDR3 residues: CSSGRGQGNSPLHF. The chain carries TRBV20-1 and TRBJ1-6; TCRdb reports TRBD1, a call that lacks DNA to check it against. The CDR3 sequence is 14 residues long. Germline CDR1 DFQATT, CDR2 SNEGSKA (reference sequence).

This chain links TRBV7-9 with TRBJ2-2; TCRdb's assignment of TRBD2 cannot be checked, as there is no DNA. Germline V lookup: CDR1 SEHNR, CDR2 FQNEAQ (reference sequence). The CDR3 extends over 16 amino acids. CDR3 sequence: CASSLHWLGTTGELFF.

J is TRBJ2-1 and V is TRBV30; TCRdb outputs TRBD2, but without DNA this stays unchecked. CDR1 is GTSNPN and CDR2 is SVGIG in the germline V gene (reference sequence). There are 13 residues in the CDR3. This CDR3 reads CAWMPAGGREQFF.

The rearrangement links TRBV9 to TRBJ2-3; TCRdb reports TRBD2, a call that lacks DNA to check it against. CDR1 and CDR2 (germline): SGDLS, YYNGEE. The CDR3 is 16 amino acids. This CDR3 is CASSFSGGASTDTQYF.

The gene calls are TRBV3-1 and TRBJ2-1; the D gene TCRdb calls, TRBD2, cannot be checked with no DNA. This CDR3 contains 15 residues. From germline, CDR1 is LGHDT and CDR2 YNNKEL (reference sequence). The CDR3 region is CASSLAKLAGNEQFF.

The V gene is TRBV7-3, the J gene TRBJ2-1; the D call of TRBD2 rests on TCRdb alone, since no DNA is present to check it. The CDR3 loop spans 15 amino acids. Germline-derived CDR1 and CDR2 are SGHTA and FQGTGA. CDR3 loop: CASSLTPSGSREQFF.

This chain joins TRBV7-2 and TRBJ2-3. The CDR3 length is 14 residues. The germline V gene has CDR1 SGHTA and CDR2 FQGNSA. CDR3 in amino acids: CASRMVSTGDTQYF. Combining the CDR3 with reference TRBV7-2 and TRBJ2-3 gives the whole variable domain GAGVSQSPSNKVTEKGKDVELRCDPISGHTALYWYRQSLGQGLEFLIYFQGNSAPDKSGLPSDRFSAERTGGSVSTLTIQRTQQEDSAVYLCASRMVSTGDTQYFGPGTRLTVL.

The chain couples TRBV6-5 to TRBJ1-6. Per germline, CDR1 MNHEY and CDR2 SVGAGI. The CDR3 extends over 15 amino acids. CDR3 residues: CASSYDGRINSPLHF.

The chain's CDR3 is CASILKNTEAFF. V and J are TRBV2 and TRBJ1-1. The CDR3 extends over 12 amino acids. Germline assignment: CDR1 SNHLY and CDR2 FYNNEI. Combining the CDR3 with reference TRBV2 and TRBJ1-1 gives the whole variable domain EPEVTQTPSHQVTQMGQEVILRCVPISNHLYFYWYRQILGQKVEFLVSFYNNEISEKSEIFDDQFSVERPDGSNFTLKIRSTKLEDSAMYFCASILKNTEAFFGQGTRLTVV.

The chain carries TRBV3-1 and TRBJ2-5; absent DNA, TCRdb's TRBD1 call cannot be checked. Germline V lookup: CDR1 LGHDT, CDR2 YNNKEL (reference sequence). The CDR3 contains 14 residues. The CDR3 here is CASTNRDRDETQYF.

The rearrangement uses TRBV7-2 and TRBJ2-2; absent DNA, TCRdb's TRBD2 call cannot be checked. Per the germline V gene, CDR1 is SGHTA and CDR2 is FQGNSA. This CDR3 spans 17 amino acids. The CDR3 is CASSLAHGLEGAGELFF.